One sample yielded the 20 T cell receptor beta chains listed below, sequenced in a study of blood T cell repertoires in COVID-19. The repertoire was sequenced with immunoSEQ multiplex PCR; TCRdb's copy has only in-frame clones and lacks some. This table holds fewer than 250,000 clones, about 91% found once. What was sequenced was peripheral blood. The receptors originated from a young man with acute or convalescent COVID-19.

The V gene is TRBV30, the J gene TRBJ2-3, with 8 bases fitting TRBD1. With 2 bases clipped from V and 9 bases from J, the junction kept 4 bases outside the gene matches. The CDR3 sequence is 12 residues long. Germline lookup yields CDR1 GTSNPN and CDR2 SVGIG (reference sequence). CDR3 sequence: CAWSPDRVTQYF. CDR3 in DNA: TGTGCCTGGAGTCCGGACAGGGTGACGCAGTATTTT.

This clone appeared once. The chain joins TRBV29-1 to TRBJ1-2; the match to TRBD1 covers 10 bases. With 7 bases clipped from V and 8 bases from J, the junction kept 10 bases outside the gene matches. From germline, CDR1 is SQVTM and CDR2 ANQGSEA. This CDR3 has 13 amino acids. The CDR3 nucleotides read TGCAGCGCAGGCACCGGGACAGGGGACGGCTACACCTTC. This sequence encodes CSAGTGTGDGYTF.

The J gene is TRBJ2-5, the V gene TRBV14; a weak D match, TRBD1 (6 bases). The CDR3 consists of 15 residues. Per germline, CDR1 SGHDN and CDR2 FVKESK. The V end lost 4 bases, the J end lost 2 bases, and 14 bases lay between the germline ends. Written as DNA, the CDR3 is TGTGCCAGCAGCCCCGCCGGGACACTACAAGAGACCCAGTACTTC. It translates to CASSPAGTLQETQYF.

This chain joins TRBV28 and TRBJ1-5; tentative D call: TRBD1 (5 bases). Germline values: CDR1 MDHEN, CDR2 SYDVKM. This CDR3 is 13 amino acids long. Trimming shortened V by 5 bases and J by 5 bases, and 10 bases separated the two germline ends. CDR3 DNA: TGTGCCAGCAGTCACGGGGGAGATCAGCCCCAGCATTTT. Protein sequence: CASSHGGDQPQHF.

The chain recombines TRBV7-6 with TRBJ2-2; no firm D call. The CDR3 consists of 18 residues. Trimming cost V 5 bases and J 7 bases, with 26 bases left between them. The germline gives CDR1 SGHVS, CDR2 FNYEAQ. CDR3 loop: CASSPHLLVDFLGGELFF. The CDR3 coding sequence is TGTGCCAGCAGCCCTCACCTATTGGTAGACTTTCTCGGCGGGGAGCTGTTTTTT.

This rearrangement joins TRBV7-8 to TRBJ2-7; 9 nucleotides match TRBD1. Germline V gives CDR1 SGHVS, CDR2 FQNEAQ. The CDR3 is 14 residues long. V shed 5 bases and J 6 bases; nucleotides not matched to a gene: 8. CDR3 in amino acids: CASSPSQGAGEQYF. The CDR3 DNA follows: TGTGCCAGCAGCCCTTCACAGGGGGCGGGCGAGCAGTACTTC.

V is TRBV6-1 and J is TRBJ1-6; TRBD1 agrees at 8 bases. The CDR3 totals 18 residues. V shed 1 base, J shed 0 bases, and the junction held 5 bases outside the gene matches. The germline CDR1 and CDR2 sequences are MNHNS and SASEGT. The CDR3 spells CASSEGDRRSSYNSPLHF. The CDR3 nucleotides read TGTGCCAGCAGTGAAGGGGACAGGCGGAGCTCCTATAATTCACCCCTCCACTTT.

The chain is built from TRBV28 and TRBJ2-3, with a weak D call TRBD2 (6 bases). V was clipped by 5 bases and J by 6 bases, with 12 bases between them. Germline V gene sequence: CDR1 MDHEN, CDR2 SYDVKM. CDR3 length: 13 residues. The CDR3 region is CASSPSAPDTQYF. The DNA for the CDR3 is TGTGCCAGCAGTCCTAGCGCCCCTGATACGCAGTATTTT.

On this clone itself: A read error may be the cause here, since a much bigger clone is one base away. This chain joins TRBV5-1 and TRBJ2-7, with 8 bases that match TRBD1. The CDR3 runs to 13 residues. Germline V gene data show CDR1 as SGHRS and CDR2 as YFSETQ. V shed 4 bases, J shed 2 bases, and the junction held 2 bases outside the gene matches. Written as DNA, the CDR3 is TGCGCCAGCAGCCAGGACAGGGCCTACGAGCAGTACTTC. This translates into CASSQDRAYEQYF. The variable domain in full, with the rest retrieved from reference TRBV5-1 and TRBJ2-7, is KAGVTQTPRYLIKTRGQQVTLSCSPISGHRSVSWYQQTPGQGLQFLFEYFSETQRNKGNFPGRFSGRQFSNSRSEMNVSTLELGDSALYLCASSQDRAYEQYFGPGTRLTVT.

The rearrangement uses TRBV6-5 and TRBJ1-5; D is undetermined. V lost 6 bases to trimming and J lost 5 bases, with 8 bases between them. The CDR3 has 12 residues. Germline CDR1 reads MNHEY; CDR2 reads SVGAGI. CDR3 coding DNA: TGTGCCAGCAGAATCCTCGATCAGCCCCAGCATTTT. Translated, it gives CASRILDQPQHF.

Here the CDR3 reads CASSDRVVGYTF. The CDR3 DNA follows: TGTGCCAGTAGCGACAGGGTTGTCGGCTACACCTTC. This chain joins TRBV19 and TRBJ1-2, with TRBD1 matching over 7 bases. V lost 6 bases to trimming and J lost 8 bases; unmatched junction nucleotides: 6. Germline-derived CDR1 and CDR2 are LNHDA and SQIVND (reference sequence). The CDR3 consists of 12 residues.

The V call is TRBV4-1, the J call TRBJ1-5; 7 nucleotides match TRBD1. Losses at the gene ends were 2 bases for V and 3 bases for J; bases not matched to a gene: 4. CDR1 is MGHRA and CDR2 is YSYEKL in the germline V gene. The CDR3 totals 15 residues. The CDR3 is CASSQTGTDNQPQHF. The CDR3 coding sequence is TGCGCCAGCAGCCAAACCGGGACAGACAATCAGCCCCAGCATTTT.

V and J are TRBV27 and TRBJ2-1; 10 bases are shared with TRBD1. There are 18 residues in the CDR3. J lost 4 bases, V lost 5 bases, and 14 bases had no gene match. The V gene's germline CDR1 is MNHEY and CDR2 SMNVEV (reference sequence). The CDR3 DNA follows: TGTGCCAGCAGTAAGTTGCCGGCCGGGACAGGGGATTACAATGAGCAGTTCTTC. It encodes CASSKLPAGTGDYNEQFF.

The count of this clone is one. The rearrangement uses TRBV6-5 and TRBJ2-1; a weak D match, TRBD1 (6 bases). There are 14 residues in the CDR3. The germline CDR1 and CDR2 sequences are MNHEY and SVGAGI. The V and J ends lost 7 bases and 2 bases respectively, with 12 bases between them. The CDR3 coding sequence is TGTGCCAGCATCCGACAGGATACCTACAATGAGCAGTTCTTC. Encoded protein: CASIRQDTYNEQFF.

The rearrangement links TRBV19 to TRBJ1-2; 7 positions agree with TRBD1. The CDR3 runs 12 residues. CDR1 is LNHDA, CDR2 SQIVND, per germline (reference sequence). V was pared by 8 bases and J by 3 bases, with 3 bases of the junction left unmatched. The CDR3 DNA follows: TGTGCCAGTCGGACAGGCGACTATGGCTACACCTTC. It is translated as CASRTGDYGYTF.

This chain connects TRBV19 to TRBJ2-3; D possibly corresponds to TRBD1 (6 bases). The CDR3 has 13 residues. Trimming left V 5 bases short and J 6 bases short, with 12 bases between. Germline values: CDR1 LNHDA, CDR2 SQIVND (reference sequence). In nucleotides, the CDR3 is TGTGCCAGTAGTCCACACAGGGAGGATACGCAGTATTTT. Protein product: CASSPHREDTQYF. Drawing the rest from reference TRBV19 and TRBJ2-3, the complete variable domain is DGGITQSPKYLFRKEGQNVTLSCEQNLNHDAMYWYRQDPGQGLRLIYYSQIVNDFQKGDIAEGYSVSREKKESFPLTVTSAQKNPTAFYLCASSPHREDTQYFGPGTRLTVL.

The chain couples TRBV28 to TRBJ1-2; 9 nucleotides agree with TRBD1. Per germline, CDR1 MDHEN and CDR2 SYDVKM. The CDR3 is 13 amino acids. With 7 bases clipped from V and 6 bases from J, the junction kept 6 bases outside the gene matches. The CDR3 coding sequence is TGTGCCAGCATTGGCGGGACAGGGAATGGCTACACCTTC. This codes for CASIGGTGNGYTF.

The DNA of the CDR3 is TGTGCCATCAAGGAGACAGGGGCCGGGCAGCCCCAGCATTTT. Translated: CAIKETGAGQPQHF. This sequence joins TRBV28 and TRBJ1-5; TRBD1 matches at 8 bases. This CDR3 has 14 amino acids. The trim removed 10 bases at V and 7 bases at J, leaving 12 bases unmatched. Germline V gene data show CDR1 as MDHEN and CDR2 as SYDVKM.

The J gene is TRBJ1-5, the V gene TRBV28; 9 bases map to TRBD1. The germline V gene encodes CDR1 MDHEN and CDR2 SYDVKM. CDR3 length: 13 amino acids. V dropped 8 bases and J dropped 5; count of bases not matched to a gene: 4. The CDR3 reads CASVTGGYQPQHF. CDR3 bases: TGTGCCAGCGTTACAGGGGGCTATCAGCCCCAGCATTTT.

This rearrangement joins TRBV5-8 to TRBJ2-2, with a tentative D call TRBD1 (5 bases). Trimming took 5 bases from V and 6 from J, leaving 11 bases between them. Germline CDR1 reads SGHTS; CDR2 reads YDEGEE. There are 13 residues in the CDR3. This CDR3 is CASRRGVPGELFF. The CDR3 DNA sequence: TGTGCCAGCAGAAGGGGCGTACCCGGGGAGCTGTTTTTT. Full variable domain (remainder filled in from reference TRBV5-8 and TRBJ2-2): EAGVTQSPTHLIKTRGQQATLRCSPISGHTSVYWYQQALGLGLQFLLWYDEGEERNRGNFPPRFSGRQFPNYSSELNVNALELEDSALYLCASRRGVPGELFFGEGSRLTVL.